This entry describes one TCR beta chain. Its matching antigen is unknown. This CDR3 region has 16 residues. Germline V gene lookup returns CDR1 SEHNR and CDR2 FQNEAQ (reference sequence). V shed 3 bases and J shed 0 bases, with 15 bases lying between them. These data belong to a study of T cell responses to AZD1222 COVID-19 vaccine. Study findings and constraints: There were vaccine-associated CD4 TCRs across spike, dominant at 160-218 and 743-854.

Measured with immunoSEQ multiplex PCR; TCRdb has only the in-frame clones, and not every one. Here the sample spans 150,000 or so clones, over 85% being singletons. The sequence was obtained from an adult in good health. This chain joins TRBV7-9 and TRBJ2-7, with D possibly TRBD1 on 7 matching bases. The sequencing used peripheral blood, collected on day 0 of AZD1222 vaccination. The CDR3: CASSFRAGQSSYEQYF. DNA for the CDR3: TGTGCCAGCAGCTTTAGGGCGGGACAGAGCTCCTACGAGCAGTACTTC.